This T cell receptor beta chain derives from a study of shared clonotypes between healthy human individuals. Comments on this clone: The sample has other DNA sequences that encode this CDR3 too.

Data came from immunoSEQ multiplex PCR; TCRdb stores just in-frame clones and leaves some out. The sample includes fewer than 2.5 million clones, 93% seen only once; the top ten take roughly 0.39%. There are 13 residues in the CDR3. The V gene's germline CDR1 is KGHSH and CDR2 LQKENI. V was shortened by 0 bases and J by 5 bases, with 7 bases between the two germline ends. The clonotype comes from a young man in good health. Some clones in this sample may be carry-over from other donors' samples. This rearrangement joins TRBV18 to TRBJ1-2; maybe TRBD1 (5 bases). The specimen sequenced was naive CD4+ T cells from PBMCs. Subset in this sample: CD45RA+ positively selected. The CDR3 DNA follows: TGTGCCAGCTCACCACCAGGGGATTATGGCTACACCTTC. It codes for CASSPPGDYGYTF.